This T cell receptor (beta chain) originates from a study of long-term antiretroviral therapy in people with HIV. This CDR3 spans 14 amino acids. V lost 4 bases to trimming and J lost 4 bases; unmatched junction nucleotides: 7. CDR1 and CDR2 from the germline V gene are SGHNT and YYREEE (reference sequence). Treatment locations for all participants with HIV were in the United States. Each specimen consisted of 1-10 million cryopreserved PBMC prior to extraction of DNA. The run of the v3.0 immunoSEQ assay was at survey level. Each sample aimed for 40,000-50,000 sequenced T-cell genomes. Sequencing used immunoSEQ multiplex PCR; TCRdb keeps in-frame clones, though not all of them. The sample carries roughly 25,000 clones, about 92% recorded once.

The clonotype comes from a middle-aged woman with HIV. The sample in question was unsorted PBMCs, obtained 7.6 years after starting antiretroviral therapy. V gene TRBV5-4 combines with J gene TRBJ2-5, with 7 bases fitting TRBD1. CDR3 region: CASSVQGNRETQYF. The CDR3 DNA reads TGTGCCAGCAGCGTACAGGGGAATAGAGAGACCCAGTACTTC.